The 12 T cell receptor beta chains given below trace back to one sample, sequenced in a study of blood T cell repertoires in COVID-19. Repertoires were generated with immunoSEQ multiplex PCR, while TCRdb's copy carries only in-frame clones and drops some. The sample carries some 250,000 clones, 70% to 75% recorded once. Material for sequencing was peripheral blood. The receptors shown here come from a woman of 80 years or more with acute or convalescent COVID-19.

This clone was recorded once. The V gene is TRBV19, the J gene TRBJ1-2; 7 nucleotides match TRBD1. Germline V gives CDR1 LNHDA, CDR2 SQIVND (reference sequence). The CDR3 is 15 amino acids. V lost 4 bases to trimming and J lost 1 base; unmatched junction nucleotides: 6. The CDR3 reads CASSKTGRDNYGYTF. The CDR3 bases are TGTGCCAGTAGTAAGACAGGGCGCGATAACTATGGCTACACCTTC.

This rearrangement joins TRBV5-1 to TRBJ2-3; possible D gene TRBD2, 5 bases. The germline V and J ends were trimmed by 4 bases and 6 bases, with 18 bases remaining between them. The CDR3 is 15 residues long. Germline assignment: CDR1 SGHRS and CDR2 YFSETQ. The CDR3 protein is CASSPGGRPLDTQYF. The CDR3 DNA sequence: TGCGCCAGCAGCCCTGGAGGCCGGCCGTTGGATACGCAGTATTTT.

The chain carries TRBV21-1 and TRBJ2-5; TRBD1 reflects the table's D call only, with no check against the DNA. TRBV21-1 is listed as a pseudogene. The CDR3 covers 16 residues. For the CDR3, the DNA is TGTGCCAGCAGCCCCGAGGGAGGCAGGGGGCCGGAGACCCAGTACTTC. Amino acids: CASSPEGGRGPETQYF.

This clone came up a few times. This chain links TRBV7-9 with TRBJ1-2; D is ambiguous. This CDR3 is built from 15 residues. Germline V gene sequence: CDR1 SEHNR, CDR2 FQNEAQ (reference sequence). Trimming cost V 5 bases and J 1 base, with 14 bases left between them. In nucleotides, the CDR3 is TGTGCCAGCAGCGATTCCTACGACAATAACTATGGCTACACCTTC. Its translation is CASSDSYDNNYGYTF.

The rearrangement uses TRBV3-1 (or the pseudogene TRBV3-2) and TRBJ1-3; D might be TRBD1 (5 bases). The CDR3 totals 15 residues. The V gene's germline CDR1 is LGHDT and CDR2 YNNKEL (reference sequence). V was clipped by 4 bases and J by 5 bases, with 15 bases between them. The CDR3 sequence is CASSPPGTIRNTIYF. The CDR3 DNA sequence: TGTGCCAGCAGCCCACCCGGGACTATAAGAAACACCATATATTTT.

The chain combines TRBV2 with TRBJ2-7; 8 bases fit TRBD2. The V and J ends lost 2 bases and 3 bases, in that order; junction bases with no gene match: 6. Germline-derived CDR1 and CDR2 are SNHLY and FYNNEI. CDR3 length: 15 amino acids. Here the CDR3 DNA reads TGTGCCAGCAGTGAAAGGCCTAGCGGGTTCTACGAGCAGTACTTC. Amino acids: CASSERPSGFYEQYF.

V usage is TRBV5-6 and J usage is TRBJ2-1, with 12 bases lining up with TRBD2. The CDR3 has 16 residues. The V gene end was trimmed by 2 bases and the J gene end by 4 bases; junction bases not matched to a gene: 4. Germline V gene data show CDR1 as SGHDT and CDR2 as YYEEEE. This chain's CDR3 is CASSFSGLAGYNEQFF. The CDR3 nucleotides are TGTGCCAGCAGCTTCTCCGGACTAGCGGGATACAATGAGCAGTTCTTC.

This clone showed up just a few times. The chain recombines TRBV5-4 with TRBJ2-7; the D is unclear. This CDR3 is built from 13 residues. Per germline, CDR1 SGHNT and CDR2 YYREEE (reference sequence). Trimming left V 0 bases short and J 8 bases short, with 12 bases between. The CDR3 is CASSLDRGLKQYF. The CDR3 region has the DNA TGTGCCAGCAGCTTGGATCGTGGCCTCAAGCAGTACTTC.

The CDR3 coding sequence is TGCGCCAGCAGACGAAGGGACAGCCTGACAGAAGCTTTCTTT. Residues: CASRRRDSLTEAFF. This chain joins TRBV5-1 and TRBJ1-1; 7 bases match TRBD1. Trimming removed 5 bases from V and 8 bases from J; junction bases left unmatched: 12. Per germline, CDR1 SGHRS and CDR2 YFSETQ. The CDR3 covers 14 residues. Filled out from reference TRBV5-1 and TRBJ1-1, the complete variable domain reads KAGVTQTPRYLIKTRGQQVTLSCSPISGHRSVSWYQQTPGQGLQFLFEYFSETQRNKGNFPGRFSGRQFSNSRSEMNVSTLELGDSALYLCASRRRDSLTEAFFGQGTRLTVV.

There are many counts of this clone. The V call is TRBV27, the J call TRBJ2-1, with TRBD2 identical over 7 bases. The J segment lost 4 bases and the V segment lost 7 bases, leaving 10 bases of the junction unmatched. CDR1 is MNHEY, CDR2 SMNVEV, per germline (reference sequence). The CDR3 length is 15 residues. The CDR3 here is CASTPGGGVYNEQFF. DNA for the CDR3: TGTGCCAGCACCCCGGGTGGGGGGGTATACAATGAGCAGTTCTTC.

This chain links TRBV5-1 with TRBJ1-5; weak D call: TRBD1 (6 bases). The length of the CDR3 is 18 residues. V lost 2 bases, J lost 7 bases, and 25 bases lay in between. Germline V gene data show CDR1 as SGHRS and CDR2 as YFSETQ. The chain's CDR3 is CASSLRDINGQMGQPQHF. The CDR3 nucleotides are TGCGCCAGCAGCTTAAGGGACATAAATGGCCAAATGGGCCAGCCCCAGCATTTT.

The V gene is TRBV18, the J gene TRBJ1-2; 10 nucleotides line up with TRBD1. This CDR3 region has 12 residues. Trimming took 5 bases from V and 8 from J; bases not matched to a gene: 2. From germline, CDR1 is KGHSH and CDR2 LQKENI. The CDR3, as DNA: TGTGCCAGCTCAGCGGGACAGGGGGGCTACACCTTC. The encoded protein is CASSAGQGGYTF.